Listed below are T cell receptor beta chains from one sample, sequenced in a study of human T cells and chemical hapten exposure. TCRdb reanalysed the RACE reads using MiXCR and keeps one entry per CDR3 protein. Here the sample spans 350,000 to 450,000 distinct CDR3 sequences, roughly 4.6% being singletons. The sequencing used whole blood, collected in connection with sensitization to the hapten diphenylcyclopropenone (DPC). These receptors were taken from a woman between 45 and 65 years old with alopecia areata. Some clones in this sample may be carry-over from other donors' samples. CDR3s include the opening cysteine and the closing phenylalanine or tryptophan. The order of the fields is J gene, V gene, CDR3 protein.

TRBJ1-1	TRBV27	CASSLGAGTEAFF
TRBJ2-1	TRBV24-1	CATTGTSGGDEQFF
TRBJ2-1	TRBV20-1	CSAGTDRVTYNEQFF
TRBJ1-5	TRBV29-1	CSVETGRNEPQHF
TRBJ2-6	TRBV5-1	CASSLRDRGPGGANVLTF
TRBJ2-7	TRBV5-4	CASSQGYGGTYEQYF
TRBJ2-5	TRBV12-3/TRBV12-4	CASNSIEALETQYF
TRBJ2-5	TRBV15	CATSREKVGTQYF
TRBJ2-3	TRBV7-9	CASSSWGTSTDTQYF
TRBJ2-2	TRBV28	CASLPGGSTGELFF
TRBJ1-6	TRBV7-9	CASSSGQNSPLHF
TRBJ2-5	TRBV9	CASSVGDRRDQETQYF
TRBJ1-2	TRBV14	CASSQDLSITSYGYTF
TRBJ2-3	TRBV14	CASSQDETNTDTQYF
TRBJ2-3	TRBV12-3/TRBV12-4	CASSWTQASTDTQYF
TRBJ2-5	TRBV5-1	CASSLGTAIQETQYF
TRBJ2-3	TRBV5-1	CASSSGQSTDTQYF
TRBJ2-3	TRBV29-1	CSVGGYTDTQYF
TRBJ2-2	TRBV10-2	CASSENRYTGELFF
TRBJ2-1	TRBV12-3/TRBV12-4	CASSFWLAVSSYNEQFF
TRBJ1-2	TRBV6-2/TRBV6-3	CASSPGRARGNYGYTF
TRBJ2-2	TRBV10-3	CAIPSGTANTGELFF
TRBJ1-5	TRBV20-1	CSALGQGGFYSNQPQHF
TRBJ2-1	TRBV3-1	CASSQSAGLAEGEQFF
TRBJ2-3	TRBV15	CATSRGNTQYF
TRBJ1-3	TRBV7-3	CASSLDGPSGNTIYF
TRBJ2-1	TRBV7-2	CASLGSGQGYSYNEQFF
TRBJ1-2	TRBV7-8	CASFGGVGYGYTF
TRBJ1-5	TRBV6-4	CASSEGPYQPQHF
TRBJ1-1	TRBV7-2	CASSPQERRMNTEAFF
TRBJ2-1	TRBV3-1	CASSQDQWNEQFF
TRBJ1-2	TRBV7-2	CASSLGQGDPGYTF
TRBJ2-2	TRBV6-2/TRBV6-3	CASKMTVTGELFF
TRBJ2-5	TRBV6-1	CASSTGGGAGGPEETQYF
TRBJ1-5	TRBV20-1	CSARLSQGRVSQPQHF
TRBJ2-4	TRBV3-1	CASSQYQGGNIQYF
TRBJ1-1	TRBV6-5	CASSRGQGKGAFF
TRBJ2-2	TRBV10-3	CAISNAGPNTGELFF
TRBJ2-7	TRBV13	CASSRTSAKISYEQYF
TRBJ1-5	TRBV4-3	CASSQERGRGSNQPQHF
TRBJ2-7	TRBV27	CASSLGSGRDEQYF
TRBJ1-6	TRBV27	CASSLLGVSPLHF